The text below deals with one T cell receptor beta chain. The record originates from a study of blood T cell repertoires in COVID-19. Per the original methods: By means of reference gene primer amplification, nucleated cell counts were estimated. Here immunoSEQ multiplex PCR was the method, and the copy in TCRdb shows in-frame clones only, minus some. V and J calls and clone size are copied from that table; D and trimming were computed from the DNA. In the table there are 270,000 or so clones, around nine tenths of which are singletons. Cohort allocation depended upon clinical history that participants reported. Recovery among Cohort 3 donors was established by two negative PCRs, clearance, or symptom resolution. V was clipped by 1 base and J by 5 bases, with 15 bases between them. The CDR3 contains 15 residues. Germline V lookup: CDR1 SGHDN, CDR2 FVKESK.

The clonotype comes from a young woman who had recovered from COVID-19. Input material: PBMCs or T cells enriched from blood (not recorded which). This sequence joins TRBV14 and TRBJ2-7, with a possible D match to TRBD2 (5 bases). This chain's CDR3 is CASSQVSGGMDEQYF. Written as DNA, the CDR3 is TGTGCCAGCAGCCAAGTCTCCGGAGGAATGGACGAGCAGTACTTC.